This entry lists 32 T cell receptor beta chains sequenced from one sample in a study of cytotoxic CD8 clonotypes in ibrutinib-treated CLL. TCRdb's copy holds only in-frame clones and misses some; the assay was immunoSEQ multiplex PCR. Of roughly 30,000 clones in the sample, around 76% are singletons; the top ten hold 40% to 60%. Sequenced material: PBMCs, taken after 36 months of ibrutinib treatment. These receptors came from a human donor with chronic lymphocytic leukemia.

This chain joins TRBV29-1 and TRBJ2-5, with TRBD1 matching 11 bases. The CDR3 consists of 18 residues. Germline V CDR1 and CDR2: SQVTM, ANQGSEA. Trimming cost V 0 bases and J 2 bases; bases outside gene matches: 11. The CDR3 DNA sequence: TGCAGCGTTGAAGAGCCCTCCGGGACAGGGGGAGGTCAAGAGACCCAGTACTTC. Its translation: CSVEEPSGTGGGQETQYF.

This clone was detected only once. A read error may produce the germline difference seen at one junction end. This sequence joins TRBV5-4 and TRBJ1-2; 9 bases fit TRBD1. Per germline, CDR1 SGHNT and CDR2 YYREEE (reference sequence). The CDR3 runs to 13 residues. In DNA form, the CDR3 reads TGTGCCAGCAGCTCCACCCCGGGACAGGGTCCTTACTTC. It yields the protein CASSSTPGQGPYF. The full variable domain, in which reference TRBV5-4 and TRBJ1-2 provide the parts outside the CDR3, is ETGVTQSPTHLIKTRGQQVTLRCSSQSGHNTVSWYQQALGQGPQFIFQYYREEENGRGNFPPRFSGLQFPNYSSELNVNALELDDSALYLCASSSTPGQGPYFGSGTRLTVV.

The J gene is TRBJ2-7, the V gene TRBV5-6; D is undetermined. In germline, CDR1 is SGHDT, CDR2 YYEEEE. Trimming removed 1 base from V and 1 base from J, with 9 bases in between. CDR3 length: 14 residues. The CDR3 region is CASSLTTISYEQYF. The DNA for the CDR3 is TGTGCCAGCAGCTTGACCACAATATCCTACGAGCAGTACTTC.

This clone has just one count. V gene TRBV7-2 combines with J gene TRBJ1-5, with D possibly being TRBD1 (6 bases). Trimming pared 8 bases from V and 5 bases from J, leaving 13 bases between. Germline V gives CDR1 SGHTA, CDR2 FQGNSA. There are 13 residues in the CDR3. This CDR3 is CASSPGADQPQHF. DNA for the CDR3: TGTGCCAGCTCTCCAGGGGCAGATCAGCCCCAGCATTTT.

The rearrangement links TRBV5-6 to TRBJ1-2; TRBD1 matches 7 bases. CDR3 length: 13 residues. Trimming at V came to 5 bases and at J to 2 bases, leaving 3 bases not matched to a gene. Germline V gene lookup returns CDR1 SGHDT and CDR2 YYEEEE. The CDR3 region is CASRATGNYGYTF. DNA of the CDR3: TGTGCCAGCAGAGCGACAGGGAACTATGGCTACACCTTC.

The chain carries TRBV5-6 and TRBJ1-1; D call uncertain. The CDR3 has 15 residues. Looked up from germline, CDR1 is SGHDT and CDR2 is YYEEEE. The germline V and J ends were trimmed by 4 bases and 2 bases, with 15 bases remaining between them. The CDR3 bases are TGTGCCAGCAGCCCCCTTTTCTTGGGAAACACTGAAGCTTTCTTT. It is translated as CASSPLFLGNTEAFF.

The V and J genes are TRBV5-1 and TRBJ1-3; D is undetermined. CDR1 is SGHRS, CDR2 YFSETQ, per germline. Trimming left V 0 bases short and J 0 bases short, with 4 bases between. The CDR3 spans 14 residues. CDR3 protein: CASSLGVSGNTIYF. As DNA, the CDR3 is TGCGCCAGCAGCTTGGGAGTCTCTGGAAACACCATATATTTT. Supplemented by reference TRBV5-1 and TRBJ1-3, the full variable domain reads KAGVTQTPRYLIKTRGQQVTLSCSPISGHRSVSWYQQTPGQGLQFLFEYFSETQRNKGNFPGRFSGRQFSNSRSEMNVSTLELGDSALYLCASSLGVSGNTIYFGEGSWLTVV.

The chain recombines TRBV11-2 with TRBJ2-2; 7 nucleotides line up with TRBD2. V lost 5 bases to trimming and J lost 4 bases; unmatched junction nucleotides: 7. The CDR3 contains 15 residues. Germline V gene lookup returns CDR1 SGHAT and CDR2 FQNNGV. The CDR3 DNA reads TGTGCCAGCAGCCTTTGGCGGGAGCTCACCGGGGAGCTGTTTTTT. This codes for CASSLWRELTGELFF.

The CDR3 region has the DNA TGTGCCACCAGCGGTGACAGGGGCGTCGGGAAAGGATGGAGTGAAAAACTGTTTTTT. Translated, it gives CATSGDRGVGKGWSEKLFF. The chain joins TRBV15 to TRBJ1-4, with 8 bases that match TRBD1. This CDR3 comprises 19 residues. The J segment lost 7 bases and the V segment lost 5 bases, leaving 21 bases of the junction unmatched. CDR1 is LNHNV, CDR2 YYDKDF, per germline (reference sequence). The variable domain in full, completed from reference TRBV15 and TRBJ1-4, reads DAMVIQNPRYQVTQFGKPVTLSCSQTLNHNVMYWYQQKSSQAPKLLFHYYDKDFNNEADTPDNFQSRRPNTSFCFLDIRSPGLGDTAMYLCATSGDRGVGKGWSEKLFFGSGTQLSVL.

The J gene is TRBJ1-2, the V gene TRBV19; 8 bases match TRBD1. Trimming took 5 bases from V and 4 from J; bases not matched to a gene: 6. In germline, CDR1 is LNHDA, CDR2 SQIVND (reference sequence). This CDR3 region has 14 residues. The chain's CDR3 is CASSDRGSTYGYTF. The CDR3 DNA reads as TGTGCCAGTAGTGACAGGGGAAGTACCTATGGCTACACCTTC.

The chain combines TRBV11-2 with TRBJ2-1; 9 nucleotides agree with TRBD2. This CDR3 has 16 residues. The J segment lost 6 bases and the V segment lost 1 base, leaving 7 bases of the junction unmatched. Germline CDR1 reads SGHAT; CDR2 reads FQNNGV. The CDR3 nucleotides are TGTGCCAGCAGCTTAGCTGCGGGGGGGCGGGCCAATGAGCAGTTCTTC. This codes for CASSLAAGGRANEQFF.

The chain is built from TRBV15 and TRBJ2-5; D remains unclear. The CDR3 totals 14 residues. Trimming left V 1 base short and J 0 bases short, with 6 bases between. Germline loops: CDR1 LNHNV, CDR2 YYDKDF (reference sequence). The CDR3 spells CATSRVMYQETQYF. The CDR3, as DNA: TGTGCCACCAGCAGAGTGATGTACCAAGAGACCCAGTACTTC.

The chain couples TRBV2 to TRBJ1-2, with D possibly TRBD1 on 5 matching bases. Germline V gives CDR1 SNHLY, CDR2 FYNNEI. Trimming cost V 6 bases and J 4 bases, with 12 bases left between them. The CDR3 has 13 amino acids. In nucleotides, the CDR3 is TGTGCCAGCAGGACAGATACGTCCTATGGCTACACCTTC. Translated, it gives CASRTDTSYGYTF.

The table lists this clone with a few counts. J is TRBJ2-2 and V is TRBV9, with 9 nucleotides matching TRBD2. V was clipped by 3 bases and J by 3 bases; unmatched bases: 6. The CDR3 loop spans 16 amino acids. Germline-derived CDR1 and CDR2 are SGDLS and YYNGEE. CDR3 DNA sequence: TGTGCCAGCAGCGGTTCAGCGGGGGGAGACACCGGGGAGCTGTTTTTT. It translates to CASSGSAGGDTGELFF.

This chain links TRBV28 with TRBJ1-2; perhaps TRBD1 as D (6 bases). The V gene's germline CDR1 is MDHEN and CDR2 SYDVKM. Trimming shortened V by 2 bases and J by 7 bases, and 11 bases separated the two germline ends. This CDR3 is 13 amino acids long. This CDR3 reads CASSLAGAPGYTF. CDR3 nucleotides: TGTGCCAGCAGTTTAGCAGGGGCCCCTGGCTACACCTTC.

The CDR3 spells CASSFDGYNEQFF. In DNA form, the CDR3 reads TGTGCCAGCAGCTTCGACGGTTACAATGAGCAGTTCTTC. The J gene is TRBJ2-1, the V gene TRBV13, with D uncertain. V gave up 3 bases and J gave up 4 bases, with 7 bases separating them. This CDR3 comprises 13 residues. Germline-derived CDR1 and CDR2 are PRHDT and FYEKMQ (reference sequence). Filled out from reference TRBV13 and TRBJ2-1, the complete variable domain reads AAGVIQSPRHLIKEKRETATLKCYPIPRHDTVYWYQQGPGQDPQFLISFYEKMQSDKGSIPDRFSAQQFSDYHSELNMSSLELGDSALYFCASSFDGYNEQFFGPGTRLTVL.

The table lists this clone with a few counts. The chain has TRBV7-2 and TRBJ2-7, with TRBD2 as a possible D gene (6 bases). This CDR3 is 15 amino acids long. Per germline, CDR1 SGHTA and CDR2 FQGNSA. V lost 5 bases and J 2 bases, leaving 16 bases between the germline ends. CDR3 amino acids: CASSQGLLYTYEQYF. Here the CDR3 DNA reads TGTGCCAGCAGCCAGGGACTCCTGTATACCTACGAGCAGTACTTC.

V and J are TRBV29-1 and TRBJ2-1; 14 bases agree with TRBD2. The length of the CDR3 is 17 residues. Germline V gives CDR1 SQVTM, CDR2 ANQGSEA. J lost 0 bases, V lost 6 bases, and 7 bases had no gene match. The CDR3 nucleotides are TGCAGCGTAGACGGACTAGCGGGGGGCCTCTCCTACAATGAGCAGTTCTTC. Its translation: CSVDGLAGGLSYNEQFF.

This clone was observed a handful of times. The CDR3 loop reads CAWSMVNTEAFF. DNA of the CDR3: TGTGCCTGGAGTATGGTGAACACTGAAGCTTTCTTT. This sequence joins TRBV30 and TRBJ1-1; D not resolved. This CDR3 spans 12 amino acids. The germline gives CDR1 GTSNPN, CDR2 SVGIG (reference sequence). V shed 2 bases and J shed 0 bases, with 4 bases lying between them.

The chain is built from TRBV15 and TRBJ1-2; D is undetermined. The CDR3 is 15 amino acids. The V gene's germline CDR1 is LNHNV and CDR2 YYDKDF (reference sequence). V was shortened by 0 bases and J by 4 bases, with 12 bases between the two germline ends. In DNA form, the CDR3 reads TGTGCCACCAGCAGAGATTGGGATGCGAGCTATGGCTACACCTTC. The encoded protein is CATSRDWDASYGYTF.

The rearrangement joins TRBV5-1 to TRBJ2-7; D is perhaps TRBD1 or TRBD2 (5 bases each). CDR1 is SGHRS, CDR2 YFSETQ, per germline. V lost 5 bases to trimming and J lost 0 bases, with 15 bases between them. This CDR3 is 15 amino acids long. This CDR3 reads CASRATGTDSYEQYF. The CDR3 coding sequence is TGCGCCAGCAGGGCCACCGGGACGGACTCCTACGAGCAGTACTTC.

The chain employs TRBV29-1 and TRBJ1-1, with a tentative D call TRBD1 (6 bases). This CDR3 region has 14 residues. The V gene lost 6 bases and the J gene lost 0 bases, with 14 bases spanning the gap. The germline V gene has CDR1 SQVTM and CDR2 ANQGSEA. The CDR3 loop reads CSVDRGAMNTEAFF. The CDR3 DNA reads as TGCAGCGTGGACAGAGGAGCAATGAACACTGAAGCTTTCTTT.

The chain joins TRBV19 to TRBJ2-2; possibly TRBD1 or TRBD2 for D (5 bases each). CDR3 length: 14 amino acids. Germline V gene data show CDR1 as LNHDA and CDR2 as SQIVND (reference sequence). As DNA, the CDR3 is TGTGCGACGGCCGAGGGGTCAAACACCGGGGAGCTGTTTTTT. Amino acid sequence: CATAEGSNTGELFF. Based on the CDR3 plus reference TRBV19 and TRBJ2-2, the full variable domain is DGGITQSPKYLFRKEGQNVTLSCEQNLNHDAMYWYRQDPGQGLRLIYYSQIVNDFQKGDIAEGYSVSREKKESFPLTVTSAQKNPTAFYLCATAEGSNTGELFFGEGSRLTVL.

A few counts support this clone. J is TRBJ2-3 and V is TRBV5-1; possibly TRBD1 for D (6 bases). The CDR3 sequence is 15 residues long. Germline V gives CDR1 SGHRS, CDR2 YFSETQ. V gave up 0 bases and J gave up 6 bases, with 14 bases separating them. The CDR3 coding sequence is TGCGCCAGCAGCTTGGGGGACACCAAATGGGATACGCAGTATTTT. Its translation: CASSLGDTKWDTQYF.

V is TRBV19 and J is TRBJ1-6; D may be TRBD1 (5 bases). The germline CDR1 and CDR2 sequences are LNHDA and SQIVND (reference sequence). V shed 5 bases and J shed 0 bases, with 11 bases lying between them. The CDR3 has 16 residues. The CDR3 region is CASSPRGSSYNSPLHF. The CDR3 nucleotides read TGTGCCAGTAGTCCTAGGGGAAGCTCCTATAATTCACCCCTCCACTTT.

This clone has more than one count but fewer than ten. The chain combines TRBV30 with TRBJ1-6; tentatively, D is TRBD1 (5 bases). Trimming removed 0 bases at V and 6 bases at J, with 9 bases between. CDR3 size: 14 residues. Germline V gene lookup returns CDR1 GTSNPN and CDR2 SVGIG (reference sequence). Here the CDR3 reads CAWSVVQGNSPLHF. CDR3 nucleotides: TGTGCCTGGAGTGTAGTGCAGGGTAATTCACCCCTCCACTTT.

This chain connects TRBV6-5 to TRBJ1-2; TRBD1 might be the D (6 bases). CDR3 length equals 13 residues. V lost 2 bases and J lost 4, with 8 bases in between. Germline CDR1 is MNHEY and CDR2 is SVGAGI. The CDR3 protein is CASSYGGAYGYTF. CDR3 DNA sequence: TGTGCCAGCAGTTACGGGGGGGCCTATGGCTACACCTTC.

The V call is TRBV7-6, the J call TRBJ1-1, with D hard to call. V lost 3 bases and J 5 bases, leaving 13 bases between the germline ends. The CDR3 is made up of 14 amino acids. Germline CDR1 is SGHVS and CDR2 is FNYEAQ. The CDR3 sequence: CASSLLVGETEAFF. CDR3 DNA sequence: TGTGCCAGCAGCTTGTTGGTGGGTGAGACTGAAGCTTTCTTT.

A single count supports this clone. This rearrangement joins TRBV5-4 to TRBJ2-5; weak D call: TRBD1 (6 bases). The CDR3 has 15 residues. The ends were cut back, 0 bases at V and 4 bases at J, with 13 bases in the middle. Per the germline V gene, CDR1 is SGHNT and CDR2 is YYREEE (reference sequence). CDR3 sequence (DNA): TGTGCCAGCAGCTTGGGATGGGGGCTCGGAGAGACCCAGTACTTC. This sequence encodes CASSLGWGLGETQYF.

In the case of this clone: Other DNA sequences of this sample code for an identical CDR3. The chain uses TRBV20-1 and TRBJ2-3; D remains ambiguous. The CDR3 is made up of 11 amino acids. Germline CDR1 DFQATT, CDR2 SNEGSKA (reference sequence). The V and J ends lost 1 base and 3 bases respectively, with 2 bases between them. The CDR3 loop is CSARGTDTQYF. Here the CDR3 DNA reads TGCAGTGCTAGAGGGACAGATACGCAGTATTTT.

This chain connects TRBV27 to TRBJ2-1; TRBD1 matches 8 bases. The CDR3 extends over 14 amino acids. V lost 3 bases, J lost 7 bases, and 5 bases stayed unmatched. Germline V gene lookup returns CDR1 MNHEY and CDR2 SMNVEV (reference sequence). CDR3 protein: CASSLAGGMNEQFF. The CDR3 DNA sequence: TGTGCCAGCAGTTTGGCAGGGGGCATGAATGAGCAGTTCTTC.

The chain carries TRBV2 and TRBJ2-2; D is unclear. The CDR3 consists of 15 residues. Germline V gene data show CDR1 as SNHLY and CDR2 as FYNNEI. Between the trimmed V and J ends, which lost 4 bases and 1 base, there was a span of 10 bases. In DNA form, the CDR3 reads TGTGCCAGCAGTGTTCAATGGGGGAACACCGGGGAGCTGTTTTTT. Translation gives CASSVQWGNTGELFF.